This T cell receptor (beta chain) was identified during a study of long-term antiretroviral therapy in people with HIV. The authors ran the immunoSEQ assay, v3.0, at survey level. Only in-frame clones appear in the TCRdb table, and some are missing; sequencing was by immunoSEQ multiplex PCR. This table holds about 11,000 clones, approximately 79% found once. A note on this clone: The antigen is unknown.

For each donor, at least one pre-ART and at least two post-ART PBMC samples were available. Everyone in the study who had HIV was treated in the United States. Specimens retained about 0.95-11 million cryopreserved PBMC preceding DNA extraction. Study-wide results and limits: Subsequent to ART, diversity was augmented yet persisted below that of transplant donor controls.

The specimen was unsorted PBMCs, collected less than 7.5 years after starting antiretroviral therapy. The clonotype originates from a man aged 50 to 59 with HIV.

Written as DNA, the CDR3 is TGTGCCAGCAGCCTCCGGGACCCGGGTCGGGAAAAACTGTTTTTT. Its translation is CASSLRDPGREKLFF. This sequence joins TRBV7-9 and TRBJ1-4; a possible D gene is TRBD1 (5 bases). The CDR3 loop spans 15 amino acids. Germline assignment: CDR1 SEHNR and CDR2 FQNEAQ (reference sequence). Trimming pared 5 bases from V and 8 bases from J, leaving 18 bases between.